The 19 T cell receptor beta chains below were found in one sample sequenced in a study of T cell responses to AZD1222 COVID-19 vaccine. Clones were read by immunoSEQ multiplex PCR, and TCRdb kept only the in-frame ones, dropping some. The table lists 120,000 or so clones, roughly 89% of them singletons. The material sequenced was peripheral blood, taken on day 0 of MenACWY control vaccination. These receptors came from an adult in good health.

This rearrangement joins TRBV5-4 to TRBJ2-3, with D perhaps given as TRBD1 or TRBD2 (6 bases each). CDR1 SGHNT and CDR2 YYREEE come from the germline V gene (reference sequence). V was shortened by 9 bases and J by 4 bases, with 27 bases between the two germline ends. The CDR3 is made up of 17 amino acids. CDR3 protein: CATTASRGSGDSDTQYF. CDR3 in DNA: TGTGCCACCACAGCTTCGAGAGGGTCAGGGGACTCAGATACGCAGTATTTT. Based on the CDR3 plus reference TRBV5-4 and TRBJ2-3, the full variable domain is ETGVTQSPTHLIKTRGQQVTLRCSSQSGHNTVSWYQQALGQGPQFIFQYYREEENGRGNFPPRFSGLQFPNYSSELNVNALELDDSALYLCATTASRGSGDSDTQYFGPGTRLTVL.

The chain employs TRBV12-3 or TRBV12-4 and TRBJ1-6; D gene unclear. This CDR3 region has 13 residues. Trimming cost V 7 bases and J 8 bases, with 12 bases left between them. CDR3 loop: CASTVTGDSPLHF. In nucleotides, the CDR3 is TGTGCCAGCACTGTTACGGGAGATTCACCCCTCCACTTT.

This chain joins TRBV9 and TRBJ2-3, with D possibly TRBD1 on 6 matching bases. The CDR3 covers 16 residues. Per the germline V gene, CDR1 is SGDLS and CDR2 is YYNGEE. Trimming left V 3 bases short and J 2 bases short, with 16 bases between. The CDR3: CASSETGSPSTDTQYF. CDR3 coding DNA: TGTGCCAGCAGCGAGACAGGATCCCCCTCCACAGATACGCAGTATTTT.

This chain joins TRBV10-3 and TRBJ2-5; 7 positions match TRBD2. CDR1 ENHRY and CDR2 SYGVKD come from the germline V gene. The CDR3 sequence is 13 residues long. V shed 4 bases and J 4 bases; nucleotides not matched to a gene: 3. CDR3 DNA: TGTGCCATCAGTGGGACTAGTACAGAGACCCAGTACTTC. Its translation: CAISGTSTETQYF.

The V call is TRBV5-6, the J call TRBJ2-7; D not certain. From germline, CDR1 is SGHDT and CDR2 YYEEEE. Trimming left V 0 bases short and J 2 bases short, with 6 bases between. This CDR3 spans 13 amino acids. This chain's CDR3 is CASSLVTAYEQYF. The CDR3 nucleotides read TGTGCCAGCAGCTTGGTCACAGCCTACGAGCAGTACTTC.

The chain employs TRBV9 and TRBJ1-4, with no clear D. Germline V CDR1 and CDR2: SGDLS, YYNGEE. Trimming pared 5 bases from V and 0 bases from J, leaving 8 bases between. The CDR3 sequence is 14 residues long. CDR3 sequence: CASSRRATNEKLFF. CDR3 nucleotides: TGTGCCAGCAGTAGGCGGGCAACTAATGAAAAACTGTTTTTT.

The chain is built from TRBV27 and TRBJ1-2; D gene uncertain. This CDR3 spans 14 amino acids. Trimming stripped 9 bases from V and 4 bases from J, with 18 bases between. CDR1 MNHEY and CDR2 SMNVEV come from the germline V gene (reference sequence). The CDR3 loop is CASDLDGRSYGYTF. The CDR3 nucleotides read TGTGCCAGTGATCTTGACGGCAGGAGCTATGGCTACACCTTC.

This clone appeared a single time. The V and J genes are TRBV9 and TRBJ2-3; 9 nucleotides agree with TRBD2. The CDR3 contains 17 residues. Germline V gene sequence: CDR1 SGDLS, CDR2 YYNGEE. The ends lost 4 bases at V and 5 bases at J; junction bases unmatched: 14. CDR3 nucleotide sequence: TGTGCCAGCAGCTCCCATGGGAGCGGGAGGCCAGGAGATACGCAGTATTTT. The encoded protein is CASSSHGSGRPGDTQYF. Looking up the rest from reference TRBV9 and TRBJ2-3 gives the full variable domain: DSGVTQTPKHLITATGQRVTLRCSPRSGDLSVYWYQQSLDQGLQFLIQYYNGEERAKGNILERFSAQQFPDLHSELNLSSLELGDSALYFCASSSHGSGRPGDTQYFGPGTRLTVL.

The chain combines TRBV10-3 with TRBJ2-2; D unclear. The CDR3 extends over 14 amino acids. The V gene's germline CDR1 is ENHRY and CDR2 SYGVKD. V was shortened by 6 bases and J by 5 bases, with 13 bases between the two germline ends. The CDR3 DNA reads TGTGCCATCAGGCGACAAGAGCGTACCGGGGAGCTGTTTTTT. As protein: CAIRRQERTGELFF.

The chain has TRBV4-1 and TRBJ2-4; TRBD1 is a possible D gene (5 bases). CDR3 length: 19 residues. The germline V gene has CDR1 MGHRA and CDR2 YSYEKL. Trimming stripped 0 bases from V and 2 bases from J, with 20 bases between. DNA of the CDR3: TGCGCCAGCAGCCAAGATAAGGCGGAAGGGGCCTGCACCAAAAACATTCAGTACTTC. This gives the protein CASSQDKAEGACTKNIQYF.

This chain links TRBV11-2 with TRBJ1-6; D might be TRBD1 (5 bases). Germline V gene sequence: CDR1 SGHAT, CDR2 FQNNGV. V was pared by 5 bases and J by 13 bases, with 12 bases between. The CDR3 is 12 amino acids. The CDR3 nucleotides are TGTGCCAGCAGCCCAAGAGGGGTCCCCCTCCACTTT. It yields the protein CASSPRGVPLHF.

The chain has TRBV9 and TRBJ1-4; TRBD1 is a possible D gene (5 bases). The CDR3 runs 15 residues. Trimming removed 3 bases from V and 5 bases from J, with 14 bases in between. Germline V gene sequence: CDR1 SGDLS, CDR2 YYNGEE. The CDR3 sequence: CASSELTGGNEKLFF. CDR3 nucleotide sequence: TGTGCCAGCAGCGAATTAACAGGAGGCAATGAAAAACTGTTTTTT.

The count of this clone is one. The J gene is TRBJ2-2, the V gene TRBV28; 9 nucleotides align to TRBD1. The germline CDR1 and CDR2 sequences are MDHEN and SYDVKM. Trimming at V came to 6 bases and at J to 1 base, leaving 6 bases not matched to a gene. This CDR3 has 16 residues. This CDR3 reads CASSPGTGLNTGELFF. CDR3 in DNA: TGTGCCAGCAGCCCCGGGACAGGGTTGAACACCGGGGAGCTGTTTTTT. The full variable domain, with the rest looked up from reference TRBV28 and TRBJ2-2, is DVKVTQSSRYLVKRTGEKVFLECVQDMDHENMFWYRQDPGLGLRLIYFSYDVKMKEKGDIPEGYSVSREKKERFSLILESASTNQTSMYLCASSPGTGLNTGELFFGEGSRLTVL.

This clone is a singleton in its sample. The rearrangement uses TRBV7-9 and TRBJ2-2; no definite D call. CDR1 SEHNR and CDR2 FQNEAQ come from the germline V gene (reference sequence). With 0 bases removed from V and 7 bases from J, the gap between germline ends came to 9 bases. The CDR3 sequence is 14 residues long. The CDR3 is CASSLALQVGELFF. In DNA form, the CDR3 reads TGTGCCAGCAGCTTAGCGCTCCAGGTCGGGGAGCTGTTTTTT.

J is TRBJ2-6 and V is TRBV6-5; D is ambiguous. CDR1 MNHEY and CDR2 SVGAGI come from the germline V gene. V shed 8 bases and J shed 2 bases, with 10 bases lying between them. CDR3 size: 14 residues. CDR3 protein: CASQRAAGANVLTF. DNA of the CDR3: TGTGCCAGCCAGCGAGCAGCTGGGGCCAACGTCCTGACTTTC.

The gene calls are TRBV7-8 and TRBJ2-1; 15 nucleotides line up with TRBD2. The V gene's germline CDR1 is SGHVS and CDR2 FQNEAQ. The CDR3 is 15 amino acids. V shed 5 bases, J shed 9 bases, and the junction held 5 bases outside the gene matches. CDR3 sequence (DNA): TGTGCCAGCAGCCCCGGACTAGCGGGAGGGGTTGAGCAGTTCTTC. Translating it yields CASSPGLAGGVEQFF.

CDR3 DNA sequence: TGTGCCAGCAGTTTACCCTCCTTTCCAGATACGCAGTATTTT. This sequence encodes CASSLPSFPDTQYF. The gene calls are TRBV27 and TRBJ2-3; D remains ambiguous. The CDR3 contains 14 residues. Germline assignment: CDR1 MNHEY and CDR2 SMNVEV (reference sequence). Trimming cost V 2 bases and J 4 bases, with 10 bases left between them.

The chain has TRBV11-3 and TRBJ2-1; D may be TRBD1 or TRBD2 (5 bases each). This CDR3 is 16 amino acids long. Germline CDR1 reads SGHNT; CDR2 reads YENEEA. Deletions cut 3 bases from V and 4 bases from J, with 16 bases between. CDR3 bases: TGTGCCAGCAGCTTGAGGGACCCGCTTAGGTACAATGAGCAGTTCTTC. Translated: CASSLRDPLRYNEQFF.

V usage is TRBV6-6 and J usage is TRBJ2-7; TRBD2 might be the D (6 bases). Germline V gene sequence: CDR1 MNHNY, CDR2 SVGAGI (reference sequence). The CDR3 has 14 amino acids. Trimming pared 3 bases from V and 2 bases from J, leaving 11 bases between. CDR3 sequence reads: CASSYGTLAYEQYF. CDR3 DNA sequence: TGTGCCAGCAGTTATGGGACTCTAGCCTACGAGCAGTACTTC.